This T cell receptor (beta chain) is drawn from a study of T cells in localized non-small cell lung cancer. Findings and caveats of the study: Longer overall survival was seen with higher T cell density measured in blood. Uninvolved nearby lung showed the greatest T cell clonality, exceeding that found in tumor. Adjacent lung exhibited a median of about 50 among the 100 most abundant tumor clones.

CDR3 length: 13 residues. V was clipped by 4 bases and J by 5 bases, with 11 bases between them. Germline CDR1 reads KGHSH; CDR2 reads LQKENI. A note on this clone: What it binds is not known.

Assay: immunoSEQ multiplex PCR; the TCRdb copy retains only in-frame clones and omits some. The table includes approximately 40,000 clones, more than 85% detected once. The specimen comprised peripheral blood, sampled before any cancer treatment. This sequence originates from a man aged 18 to 49 with stage I lung adenocarcinoma. The chain combines TRBV18 with TRBJ1-1; the D is unclear. The CDR3 coding sequence is TGTGCCAGCTCACAACGCCCGGGGACTGAAGCTTTCTTT. Its protein is CASSQRPGTEAFF.